These 30 T cell receptor gamma chains were all obtained from the same sample, sequenced in a study of fetal and pediatric gammadelta thymocytes. Fetal thymuses were obtained at roughly 14 to 22 weeks estimated gestational age from elective pregnancy terminations. TCRdb re-processed the reads via CATT. The sample lists about 520 gamma-chain clones; around 4.5% were seen once. The sample consisted of non-Vgamma9Vdelta2 gamma-delta T cells from the thymus. As for subset: CD3+gammadeltaTCR+ thymocytes not co-expressing Vgamma9 and Vdelta2. All receptors come from a human fetus.

Details on this clone: One end of the junction fails to match germline, which may point to a read error. The chain couples TRGV9 to TRGJ1 or TRGJ2. In germline, CDR1 is GITISATS, CDR2 ISYDGTV (reference sequence). The CDR3 totals 14 residues. The CDR3 is CALWEVRNYYKNLF. CDR3 sequence (DNA): TGTGCCTTGTGGGAGGTTCGGAATTATTATAAGAACCTCTTT.

This clone has only a few counts. The gene calls are TRGV3 and TRGJ1 or TRGJ2. The V gene end was trimmed by 0 bases and the J gene end by 3 bases; junction bases not matched to a gene: 5. Germline V gene sequence: CDR1 VTNTFY, CDR2 YDVSTARD (reference sequence). The CDR3 length is 14 residues. CDR3 protein: CATWDRRIYYKKLF. The CDR3 DNA reads as TGTGCCACCTGGGACAGGCGGATTTATTATAAGAAACTCTTT.

This clone qualifies as medium-sized (0.01 to 0.1%). This rearrangement joins TRGV10 to TRGJP1. TRGV10 belongs to the ORF category, with a function that is uncertain. CDR3 size: 18 residues. V shed 8 bases and J 9 bases; nucleotides not matched to a gene: 25. The CDR3 sequence is CAAWDYNGPRSARWFKIF. The CDR3 coding sequence is TGTGCTGCGTGGGATTATAATGGGCCACGTTCAGCGCGTTGGTTCAAGATATTT.

Relative to its sample, this clone is hyperexpanded. The V call is TRGV8, the J call TRGJP1. Trimming cost V 3 bases and J 8 bases; bases outside gene matches: 0. CDR1 and CDR2 from the germline V gene are VENAVY and YDSYNSRV. This CDR3 contains 11 residues. CDR3 bases: TGTGCCACCTGGGATGGTTGGTTCAAGATATTT. It yields the protein CATWDGWFKIF.

By its share, this clone is large. The V and J genes are TRGV3 and TRGJ1 or TRGJ2. J gave up 0 bases and V 5 bases, and 1 base lay outside the gene matches. Germline loops: CDR1 VTNTFY, CDR2 YDVSTARD (reference sequence). This CDR3 comprises 12 residues. For the CDR3, the DNA is TGTGCCACCTGGGCGAATTATTATAAGAAACTCTTT. Amino acids: CATWANYYKKLF.

This clone was seen a few times. The rearrangement joins TRGV9 to TRGJ1 or TRGJ2. The J gene, absent from TCRdb, was called here by matching the DNA to germline. V lost 0 bases, J lost 5 bases, and 4 bases stayed unmatched. Germline values: CDR1 GITISATS, CDR2 ISYDGTV (reference sequence). This CDR3 has 13 amino acids. The CDR3 here is CALWEVKDYKKLF. The CDR3 DNA reads as TGTGCCTTGTGGGAGGTGAAGGATTATAAGAAACTCTTT.

This clone is deemed medium-sized. The rearrangement joins TRGV5 to TRGJP1. CDR3 length: 16 residues. The trim removed 0 bases at V and 1 base at J, leaving 5 bases unmatched. Germline CDR1 VINAFY, CDR2 YDVSNSKD. This CDR3 is CATWDRRRTTGWFKIF. CDR3 DNA: TGTGCCACCTGGGACAGGCGACGTACCACTGGTTGGTTCAAGATATTT.

By share, this clone ranks as large (0.1 to 1%). The rearrangement links TRGV2 to TRGJP. Germline values: CDR1 EGSNGY, CDR2 YDSYNSKV. This CDR3 has 16 amino acids. V lost 0 bases, J lost 4 bases, and 0 bases stayed unmatched. DNA of the CDR3: TGTGCCACCTGGGACGGGCAAGAGTTGGGCAAAAAAATCAAGGTATTT. Translating it yields CATWDGQELGKKIKVF.

By share, this clone counts as medium-sized. The rearrangement joins TRGV3 to TRGJP1. The junction had 11 bases not matched to a gene; V was cut back by 0 bases and J by 7 bases. Germline V gene lookup returns CDR1 VTNTFY and CDR2 YDVSTARD (reference sequence). The CDR3 covers 16 residues. The CDR3 DNA is TGTGCCACCTGGGACAGGCCCAGGTCGGGTGGTTGGTTCAAGATATTT. Its translation: CATWDRPRSGGWFKIF.

This clone is large in the sample. This rearrangement joins TRGV4 to TRGJ1 or TRGJ2. V gave up 0 bases and J gave up 2 bases; unmatched junction bases: 4. Germline V gives CDR1 EGSTGY, CDR2 YDSYTSSV. The CDR3 spans 14 residues. CDR3 DNA: TGTGCCACCTGGGATGGGCCTTATTATTATAAGAAACTCTTT. Its translation: CATWDGPYYYKKLF.

Sample share makes this clone medium-sized. Other nucleotide sequences from this sample produce the same CDR3. V and J are TRGV8 and TRGJ1 or TRGJ2. The ends lost 3 bases at V and 0 bases at J; junction bases unmatched: 2. The CDR3 runs to 13 residues. From germline, CDR1 is VENAVY and CDR2 YDSYNSRV. The CDR3, as DNA: TGTGCCACCTGGGATCTGAATTATTATAAGAAACTCTTT. Protein product: CATWDLNYYKKLF.

The rearrangement uses TRGV3 and TRGJP1. V lost 3 bases and J lost 0; bases outside the gene matches: 1. Germline values: CDR1 VTNTFY, CDR2 YDVSTARD (reference sequence). The CDR3 has 14 residues. The CDR3 DNA reads TGTGCCACCTGGGACTATACCACTGGTTGGTTCAAGATATTT. This gives the protein CATWDYTTGWFKIF.

A remark on this clone: TCRdb assigns this DNA the protein of a much larger clone, which departs from its translation at residue 10; this likely reflects a read error, and the protein shown comes from translating the DNA. This chain connects TRGV5 to TRGJ1 or TRGJ2. This CDR3 region has 13 residues. Germline loops: CDR1 VINAFY, CDR2 YDVSNSKD. CDR3 region: CATWDRPYYRKLF. The CDR3 region has the DNA TGTGCCACCTGGGACAGGCCTTATTATAGGAAACTCTTT.

Points on this clone: TCRdb's entry gives the protein of a much larger clone, which mismatches this DNA's translation at residue 12, likely from a read error; the protein reported here is translated from the DNA. Other nucleotide sequences in the sample specify the same CDR3. This sequence joins TRGV8 and TRGJP1. From germline, CDR1 is VENAVY and CDR2 YDSYNSRV. The CDR3 is 13 amino acids. CDR3 DNA: TGTGCCACCTGGGATACCACTGGTTGGTTCAAGCTATTT. It translates to CATWDTTGWFKLF.

Comment on this clone: A much bigger clone sits one base away, suggesting this may be a read error. This sequence joins TRGV5 and TRGJP1. The length of the CDR3 is 12 residues. Germline CDR1 VINAFY, CDR2 YDVSNSKD. Trimming removed 1 base from V and 7 bases from J; junction bases left unmatched: 0. The CDR3 DNA reads TGTGCCACCTGGGACAGTGGTTGGTTCAAGATATTT. Translation gives CATWDSGWFKIF.

Relative to its sample, this clone is medium-sized. A much larger clone lies a single base off, so this may be a read error. This chain joins TRGV8 and TRGJP1. The ends lost 6 bases at V and 4 bases at J; junction bases unmatched: 2. From germline, CDR1 is VENAVY and CDR2 YDSYNSRV. The CDR3 has 12 residues. In DNA form, the CDR3 reads TGTGCCACCTGGTACACTGGTTGGTTCAAGATATTT. This translates into CATWYTGWFKIF.

This clone is labeled large. The J gene is TRGJ1 or TRGJ2, the V gene TRGV10. TRGV10 is given ORF status, its function remaining uncertain. V was clipped by 8 bases and J by 5 bases; unmatched bases: 1. The CDR3 length is 10 residues. CDR3 sequence reads: CAAWDYKKLF. CDR3 sequence (DNA): TGTGCTGCGTGGGATTATAAGAAACTCTTT.

With regard to this clone: A far larger clone lies a single base away; this is likely a read error. The V gene is TRGV5, the J gene TRGJ1 or TRGJ2. Germline V gene sequence: CDR1 VINAFY, CDR2 YDVSNSKD. The CDR3 is 12 amino acids. The CDR3 DNA sequence: TGTGCCCCCTGGGACAGGCCTTATAAGAAACTCTTT. Residues: CAPWDRPYKKLF.

By sample share, this clone is large. This rearrangement joins TRGV8 to TRGJ1 or TRGJ2. Per germline, CDR1 VENAVY and CDR2 YDSYNSRV. The CDR3 covers 13 residues. Losses at the gene ends were 0 bases for V and 1 base for J; bases not matched to a gene: 0. This CDR3 reads CATWDRNYYKKLF. DNA for the CDR3: TGTGCCACCTGGGATAGGAATTATTATAAGAAACTCTTT.

This clone is categorized as large. The chain employs TRGV3 and TRGJP1. Trimming took 0 bases from V and 1 from J; bases not matched to a gene: 2. This CDR3 is 15 amino acids long. Looked up from germline, CDR1 is VTNTFY and CDR2 is YDVSTARD (reference sequence). The CDR3 bases are TGTGCCACCTGGGACAGGCCTACCACTGGTTGGTTCAAGATATTT. It encodes CATWDRPTTGWFKIF.

Only a few counts were recorded for this clone. One end of the junction is discordant with germline, which a read error may explain. V and J are TRGV4 and TRGJ1 or TRGJ2. Germline V gene lookup returns CDR1 EGSTGY and CDR2 YDSYTSSV. The CDR3 is made up of 12 amino acids. The CDR3 spells CATWDRYYKNLF. The DNA for the CDR3 is TGTGCCACCTGGGATCGTTATTATAAGAACCTCTTT.

This clone is judged medium-sized (0.01 to 0.1%). TCRdb shows a much larger clone's protein in place of this DNA's translation, and the two differ at residue 5, likely through a read error; the protein shown is translated from the DNA. The chain uses TRGV10 and TRGJP1. TRGV10 is an ORF for which the function is uncertain. This CDR3 has 13 residues. The J segment lost 0 bases and the V segment lost 8 bases, leaving 1 base of the junction unmatched. CDR3 DNA sequence: TGTGCTGCGTGGAATACCACTGGTTGGTTCAAGATATTT. Protein: CAAWNTTGWFKIF.

This clone was found a few times. V and J are TRGV9 and TRGJ1 or TRGJ2. TCRdb records no J gene; here it was assigned by comparing the DNA to germline. The J segment lost 0 bases and the V segment lost 1 base, leaving 3 bases of the junction unmatched. The CDR3 has 14 amino acids. Per germline, CDR1 GITISATS and CDR2 ISYDGTV (reference sequence). The CDR3 loop reads CALWEVRNYYKKLF. For the CDR3, the DNA is TGTGCCTTGTGGGAGGTTCGGAATTATTATAAGAAACTCTTT.

This clone has a handful of counts. The rearrangement uses TRGV3 and TRGJ1 or TRGJ2. The CDR3 is made up of 13 amino acids. The germline CDR1 and CDR2 sequences are VTNTFY and YDVSTARD (reference sequence). V shed 0 bases, J shed 6 bases, and the junction held 5 bases outside the gene matches. This CDR3 is CATWDRQGYKKLF. The CDR3, as DNA: TGTGCCACCTGGGACAGGCAGGGTTATAAGAAACTCTTT.

This clone has just a few counts. This DNA's translation and the protein TCRdb lists, from a much larger clone, do not match at residue 4, likely due to a read error; the protein shown is translated from the DNA. The J gene was identified as TRGJ1 or TRGJ2, and no V gene was called. CDR3 length equals 11 residues. CDR3 sequence (DNA): TGTGCCACCCGGGATTATTATAAGAAACTCTTT. This translates into CATRDYYKKLF.

By share, this clone ranks as large. V usage is TRGV8 and J usage is TRGJP1. The CDR3 covers 14 residues. The junction had 7 bases not matched to a gene; V was cut back by 5 bases and J by 4 bases. Germline V CDR1 and CDR2: VENAVY, YDSYNSRV. CDR3 sequence: CATWGTITGWFKIF. The CDR3 nucleotides read TGTGCCACCTGGGGTACAATCACTGGTTGGTTCAAGATATTT.

By share, this clone ranks as large. This chain connects TRGV8 to TRGJP1. The CDR3 is made up of 15 amino acids. Germline CDR1 reads VENAVY; CDR2 reads YDSYNSRV. V was clipped by 0 bases and J by 0 bases; unmatched bases: 1. Here the CDR3 DNA reads TGTGCCACCTGGGATAGGCATACCACTGGTTGGTTCAAGATATTT. As protein: CATWDRHTTGWFKIF.

By share, this clone ranks as large. V is TRGV3 and J is TRGJ1 or TRGJ2. The CDR3 totals 11 residues. J gave up 8 bases and V 0 bases, and 1 base lay outside the gene matches. Germline loops: CDR1 VTNTFY, CDR2 YDVSTARD (reference sequence). This CDR3 is CATWDRHKKLF. CDR3 coding DNA: TGTGCCACCTGGGACAGGCATAAGAAACTCTTT.

The chain employs TRGV5 and TRGJ1 or TRGJ2. Looked up from germline, CDR1 is VINAFY and CDR2 is YDVSNSKD. J gave up 2 bases and V 4 bases, and 2 bases lay outside the gene matches. The length of the CDR3 is 12 residues. The CDR3 bases are TGTGCCACCTGGGAAGATTATTATAAGAAACTCTTT. It encodes CATWEDYYKKLF.

By share of the sample, this clone is medium-sized. A much larger clone sits a single nucleotide away, making a read error possible. Within the sample, other DNA sequences also encode this same CDR3. The V gene is TRGV8, the J gene TRGJP1. The junction had 1 base not matched to a gene; V was cut back by 5 bases and J by 4 bases. From germline, CDR1 is VENAVY and CDR2 YDSYNSRV. The length of the CDR3 is 12 residues. The CDR3 loop is CATWGTGWFKIF. DNA for the CDR3: TGTGCCACCTGGGGCACTGGTTGGTTCAAGATATTT.